Shown below are 9 T cell receptor beta chains from a single sample sequenced in a study of cytomegalovirus exposure and HLA in healthy donors. PCR used 60 Vbeta primers and 13 Jbeta primers. Some clones are missing from TCRdb's copy, which holds only in-frame ones; the method was immunoSEQ multiplex PCR. The top ten clones hold 3.1% of a sample with some 130,000 clones, over 60% of them seen once. Sample: PBMCs. These receptors all stem from a man aged 40-49 years in good health and CMV-seronegative.

This clone appeared a single time. This chain links TRBV30 with TRBJ1-1, with a tentative D call TRBD1 (6 bases). V lost 0 bases to trimming and J lost 4 bases, with 12 bases between them. The CDR3 has 14 residues. The germline V gene has CDR1 GTSNPN and CDR2 SVGIG (reference sequence). The CDR3 region has the DNA TGTGCCTGGAGTGTACACACAGGGCTCACTGAAGCTTTCTTT. Its translation: CAWSVHTGLTEAFF.

This clone appeared once. The chain's CDR3 is CASSLGPSMTSALSEQFF. CDR3 in DNA: TGTGCCAGCAGCTTGGGGCCCAGTATGACTAGCGCCCTTTCTGAGCAGTTCTTC. This chain connects TRBV5-6 to TRBJ2-1; 8 bases fit TRBD2. Looked up from germline, CDR1 is SGHDT and CDR2 is YYEEEE. The CDR3 spans 18 residues. The V gene end was trimmed by 0 bases and the J gene end by 9 bases; junction bases not matched to a gene: 17.

This chain connects TRBV19 to TRBJ1-5; TRBD1 might be the D (5 bases). V dropped 5 bases and J dropped 2 bases, with 13 bases sitting between them. Germline V gives CDR1 LNHDA, CDR2 SQIVND (reference sequence). The CDR3 spans 15 residues. The CDR3: CASSFRDQRNQPQHF. The CDR3 nucleotides are TGTGCCAGTAGTTTCAGGGATCAGCGCAATCAGCCCCAGCATTTT. Full variable domain (remainder filled in from reference TRBV19 and TRBJ1-5): DGGITQSPKYLFRKEGQNVTLSCEQNLNHDAMYWYRQDPGQGLRLIYYSQIVNDFQKGDIAEGYSVSREKKESFPLTVTSAQKNPTAFYLCASSFRDQRNQPQHFGDGTRLSIL.

The chain recombines TRBV27 with TRBJ1-6, with D maybe TRBD1 (5 bases). The CDR3 consists of 15 residues. Trimming shortened V by 7 bases and J by 8 bases, and 18 bases separated the two germline ends. Germline values: CDR1 MNHEY, CDR2 SMNVEV (reference sequence). CDR3 loop: CASNTRAGRDSPLHF. CDR3 nucleotide sequence: TGTGCCAGCAATACACGGGCAGGGCGAGATTCACCCCTCCACTTT.

The chain carries TRBV6-1 and TRBJ1-1; D possibly corresponds to TRBD1 (5 bases). The CDR3 is made up of 14 amino acids. Per the germline V gene, CDR1 is MNHNS and CDR2 is SASEGT. With 4 bases removed from V and 1 base from J, the gap between germline ends came to 10 bases. DNA of the CDR3: TGTGCCAGCAGTGCGACAGAAAGGAACACTGAAGCTTTCTTT. Its translation: CASSATERNTEAFF.

The J gene is TRBJ2-7, the V gene TRBV5-1; 13 nucleotides agree with TRBD2. Germline CDR1 and CDR2: SGHRS and YFSETQ. With 4 bases clipped from V and 4 bases from J, the junction kept 14 bases outside the gene matches. The CDR3 runs 18 residues. DNA of the CDR3: TGCGCCAGCAGCAGGGACAGCATACTAGCGGGAGGGCCTTACGAGCAGTACTTC. Translating it yields CASSRDSILAGGPYEQYF.

The gene calls are TRBV13 and TRBJ2-5; TRBD2 is a possible D gene (8 bases). Germline CDR1 reads PRHDT; CDR2 reads FYEKMQ (reference sequence). V lost 5 bases and J lost 1, with 17 bases in between. The CDR3 contains 16 residues. CDR3 bases: TGTGCCAGCAGCCAGGGGGTCGCGGGGGGCCAAGAGACCCAGTACTTC. This gives the protein CASSQGVAGGQETQYF.

This clone was counted many times. This sequence joins TRBV6-6 and TRBJ1-1; D is ambiguous. This CDR3 is built from 12 residues. V was cut by 7 bases and J by 2 bases, with 8 bases left in between. Germline CDR1 and CDR2: MNHNY and SVGAGI (reference sequence). CDR3: CASTFRNTEAFF. The CDR3 nucleotides are TGTGCCAGCACCTTCAGAAACACTGAAGCTTTCTTT.

The chain links TRBV28 to TRBJ2-2; TRBD2 aligns across 7 bases. After removal of 2 bases from V and 4 bases from J, the junction contained 7 bases not matched to a gene. The CDR3 contains 16 residues. Germline V gene data show CDR1 as MDHEN and CDR2 as SYDVKM. CDR3 in amino acids: CASSLDGLVSTGELFF. CDR3 nucleotides: TGTGCCAGCAGTTTAGACGGACTAGTGAGCACCGGGGAGCTGTTTTTT.